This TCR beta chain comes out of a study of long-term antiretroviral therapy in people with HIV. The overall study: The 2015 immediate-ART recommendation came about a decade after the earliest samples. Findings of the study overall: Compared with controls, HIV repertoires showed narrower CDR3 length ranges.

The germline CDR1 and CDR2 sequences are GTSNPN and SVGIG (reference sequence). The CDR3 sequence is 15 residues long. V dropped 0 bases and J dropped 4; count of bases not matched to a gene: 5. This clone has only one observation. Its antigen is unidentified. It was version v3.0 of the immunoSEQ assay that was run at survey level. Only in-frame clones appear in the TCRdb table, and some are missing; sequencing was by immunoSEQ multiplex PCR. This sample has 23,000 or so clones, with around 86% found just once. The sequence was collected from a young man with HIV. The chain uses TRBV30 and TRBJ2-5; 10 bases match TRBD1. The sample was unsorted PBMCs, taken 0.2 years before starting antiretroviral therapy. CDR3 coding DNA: TGTGCCTGGAGTGTCTACCGGACAGGGGGAGAGACCCAGTACTTC. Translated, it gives CAWSVYRTGGETQYF.